This T cell receptor beta chain originates from a study of lymphopenia after photon versus proton radiotherapy. Sequenced by immunoSEQ multiplex PCR; TCRdb stores in-frame clones only, minus some. The sample lists 35,000 to 40,000 clones; over 65% were seen once. The V gene end was trimmed by 2 bases and the J gene end by 5 bases; junction bases not matched to a gene: 18. Germline CDR1 and CDR2: MGHRA and YSYEKL. The CDR3 contains 20 residues. The starting material was peripheral blood, obtained from a patient treated with photon-based radiotherapy. The sequence was collected from a man aged 50-60 years with gastric cancer. This chain links TRBV4-1 with TRBJ2-1, with 10 bases aligning to TRBD2. The CDR3 loop reads CASSQPREWLAGATNNEQFF. CDR3 DNA sequence: TGCGCCAGCAGCCAACCTAGAGAGTGGCTAGCGGGAGCTACCAACAATGAGCAGTTCTTC.